The 10 T cell receptor beta chains given below trace back to one sample, sequenced in a study of OX40 agonist ivuxolimab in advanced cancers. TCRdb's copy holds only in-frame clones and misses some; the assay was immunoSEQ multiplex PCR. The data contain over 85,000 clones, roughly 83% of them singletons. Sequencing used CD4+ or CD8+ T cells sorted from blood, obtained in a trial of the OX40 agonist ivuxolimab. These TCRs come from an adult with an advanced solid tumor such as melanoma, head and neck, liver or kidney cancer.

This chain links TRBV18 with TRBJ2-7; no clear D gene. The CDR3 has 12 residues. V dropped 3 bases and J dropped 7 bases, with 10 bases sitting between them. Per germline, CDR1 KGHSH and CDR2 LQKENI. This CDR3 reads CASSPGKAEQYF. The CDR3 coding sequence is TGTGCCAGCTCACCGGGTAAGGCTGAGCAGTACTTC.

V gene TRBV7-8 combines with J gene TRBJ2-7; 9 bases map to TRBD1. This CDR3 region has 16 residues. V dropped 5 bases and J dropped 1; count of bases not matched to a gene: 9. The germline V gene has CDR1 SGHVS and CDR2 FQNEAQ. This CDR3 is CASSAIGTGNSYEQYF. DNA of the CDR3: TGTGCCAGCAGCGCGATCGGGACAGGGAATTCCTACGAGCAGTACTTC.

The gene calls are TRBV10-3 and TRBJ2-7; 10 bases are shared with TRBD1. V shed 3 bases and J 7 bases; nucleotides not matched to a gene: 9. The CDR3 is 15 residues long. Germline V lookup: CDR1 ENHRY, CDR2 SYGVKD. This chain's CDR3 is CAISDPGTGVLEQYF. In nucleotides, the CDR3 is TGTGCCATCAGTGACCCCGGGACAGGGGTGTTGGAGCAGTACTTC.

The CDR3 is CASSQGPTGNAGELFF. In DNA form, the CDR3 reads TGCGCCAGCAGCCAAGGGCCCACGGGTAACGCCGGGGAGCTGTTTTTT. The chain has TRBV4-3 and TRBJ2-2; D remains unclear. The V and J ends lost 1 base and 6 bases respectively, with 15 bases between them. The CDR3 has 16 residues. CDR1 LGHNA and CDR2 YSLEER come from the germline V gene.

This chain uses TRBV28 with TRBJ2-3; D is uncertain. The CDR3 has 16 residues. The germline V gene has CDR1 MDHEN and CDR2 SYDVKM. V was cut by 6 bases and J by 3 bases, with 19 bases left in between. The chain's CDR3 is CASRNKGFRQTDTQYF. CDR3 DNA: TGTGCCAGCAGAAATAAAGGTTTTCGGCAAACAGATACGCAGTATTTT.

The gene calls are TRBV29-1 and TRBJ1-1; the match to TRBD1 covers 12 bases. CDR1 and CDR2 (germline): SQVTM, ANQGSEA. The CDR3 sequence is 15 residues long. The V segment lost 3 bases and the J segment 5 bases; nucleotides outside the gene matches: 7. The CDR3 DNA follows: TGCAGCGTTGAGGGGACAGGGGGCAGGCGGACTGAAGCTTTCTTT. Translation: CSVEGTGGRRTEAFF.

This rearrangement joins TRBV27 to TRBJ1-1; D ambiguous. V was pared by 3 bases and J by 5 bases, with 22 bases between. The CDR3 is 17 residues long. CDR1 is MNHEY and CDR2 is SMNVEV in the germline V gene (reference sequence). Here the CDR3 DNA reads TGTGCCAGCAGTTTCACCCGGGCCCAGAGACATGGAACTGAAGCTTTCTTT. It specifies CASSFTRAQRHGTEAFF.

The rearrangement links TRBV6-5 to TRBJ2-1; no clear D. CDR1 MNHEY and CDR2 SVGAGI come from the germline V gene. The CDR3 is 14 residues long. V was trimmed by 0 bases and J by 9 bases, leaving 12 bases between them. CDR3 bases: TGTGCCAGCAGTTACTCGAAGGGCCTAGGTGAGCAGTTCTTC. Its translation is CASSYSKGLGEQFF.

The V call is TRBV28, the J call TRBJ2-4, with D possibly matching TRBD1 (6 bases). Germline V lookup: CDR1 MDHEN, CDR2 SYDVKM. Trimming cost V 2 bases and J 7 bases, with 9 bases left between them. The CDR3 is 13 amino acids. The CDR3 nucleotides are TGTGCCAGCAGTTTACCAGGGGTGAACATTCAGTACTTC. Translated: CASSLPGVNIQYF.

The chain employs TRBV28 and TRBJ1-2, with TRBD1 matching 7 bases. The CDR3 sequence is 15 residues long. Germline loops: CDR1 MDHEN, CDR2 SYDVKM. The ends lost 5 bases at V and 8 bases at J; junction bases unmatched: 14. CDR3 sequence (DNA): TGTGCCAGCAGTAGTGAAGGGGGCGCCGTCTACGGCTACACCTTC. It translates to CASSSEGGAVYGYTF.